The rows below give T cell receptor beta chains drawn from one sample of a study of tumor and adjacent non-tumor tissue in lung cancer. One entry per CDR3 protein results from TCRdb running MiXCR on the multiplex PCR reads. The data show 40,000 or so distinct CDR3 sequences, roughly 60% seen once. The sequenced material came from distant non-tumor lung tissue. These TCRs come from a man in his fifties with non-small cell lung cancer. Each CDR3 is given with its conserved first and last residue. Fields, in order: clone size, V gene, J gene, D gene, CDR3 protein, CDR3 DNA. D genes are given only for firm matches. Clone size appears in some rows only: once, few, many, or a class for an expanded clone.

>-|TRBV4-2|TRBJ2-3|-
CTSSQDAPVGSRGADTQYF
TGTACCAGCAGCCAAGATGCCCCCGTGGGTAGCAGGGGGGCAGATACGCAGTATTTT
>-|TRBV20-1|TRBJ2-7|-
CSAPRGSATDYEQYF
TGCAGTGCCCCGAGGGGTAGCGCCACGGACTACGAGCAGTACTTC
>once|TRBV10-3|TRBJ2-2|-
CPISGTRANTGELFF
TGTCCCATCAGTGGAACAAGGGCAAACACCGGGGAGCTGTTTTTT
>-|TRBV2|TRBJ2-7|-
CASSPRNEQYF
TGTGCCAGCAGTCCGAGGAACGAGCAGTACTTC
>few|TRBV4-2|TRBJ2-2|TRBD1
CASGQVKGQYTWELFF
TGTGCCAGCGGCCAAGTAAAGGGACAGTACACCTGGGAGCTGTTTTTT
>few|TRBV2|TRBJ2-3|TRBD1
CASSDLYRGELDTQYF
TGTGCCAGCAGTGACCTGTACAGGGGGGAATTGGATACGCAGTATTTT
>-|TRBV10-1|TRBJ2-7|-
CASSVRRSDGEQYF
TGCGCCAGCAGTGTGAGGAGGAGCGATGGGGAACAGTACTTC
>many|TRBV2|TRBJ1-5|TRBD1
CATLGQGASTQHF
TGTGCCACCCTGGGGCAGGGGGCTTCTACCCAGCATTTT
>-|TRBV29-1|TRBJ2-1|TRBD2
CSVEDLAGGRNERFF
TGCAGCGTTGAAGATCTAGCGGGAGGGCGCAATGAGCGGTTCTTC
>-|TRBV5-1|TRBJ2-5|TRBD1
CASSLGGTDQATQYF
TGCGCCAGCAGCTTGGGGGGGACAGACCAAGCGACCCAGTACTTC
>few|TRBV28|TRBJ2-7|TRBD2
CASSLWQLSASGNRQDGYEQYF
TGTGCCAGCAGTTTATGGCAGCTGAGTGCCAGCGGGAACCGACAAGATGGGTACGAGCAGTACTTC
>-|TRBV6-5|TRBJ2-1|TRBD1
CVSRGGQGYNEHFF
TGTGTCAGCAGAGGCGGACAGGGCTACAATGAGCATTTCTTC
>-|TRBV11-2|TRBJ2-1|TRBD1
CASGSDRGLHEQFF
TGTGCCAGCGGCTCGGACAGGGGACTCCATGAGCAGTTCTTC
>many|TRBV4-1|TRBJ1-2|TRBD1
CASSTSGQETYGYTF
TGCGCCAGCAGCACCTCGGGACAGGAGACTTATGGCTACACCTTC
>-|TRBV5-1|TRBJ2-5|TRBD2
CANSPGTSGLGVETQYF
TGTGCCAACAGCCCTGGGACTAGCGGGCTAGGCGTAGAGACCCAGTACTTC
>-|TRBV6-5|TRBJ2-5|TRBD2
CAGSFGGGSETQYF
TGTGCCGGCAGTTTCGGCGGGGGTTCGGAGACCCAGTACTTC
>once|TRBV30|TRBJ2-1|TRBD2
CVWSPLAAAGDNEQLF
TGTGTCTGGAGTCCTCTTGCTGCAGCGGGAGACAATGAGCAGCTCTTC
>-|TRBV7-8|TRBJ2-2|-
CASNSSHSNTVEVFF
TGTGCCAGCAACTCATCCCACTCGAACACCGTGGAGGTGTTTTTT
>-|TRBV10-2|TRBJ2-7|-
CASREAGYEQYF
TGCGCCAGCAGAGAAGCCGGTTACGAGCAGTACTTC
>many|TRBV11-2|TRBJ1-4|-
CASSLGVRATSEKLFF
TGTGCCAGCAGCTTAGGGGTCCGGGCTACCTCGGAAAAACTGTTTTTT
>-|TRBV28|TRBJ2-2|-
CASSLPSSPNPNTGELLF
TGTGCCAGCAGTTTGCCCTCGTCTCCTAACCCGAACACCGGGGAGCTGCTTTTT
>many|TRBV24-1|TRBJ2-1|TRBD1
CATSDSGTGGNEQFF
TGTGCCACCAGTGATTCCGGGACAGGGGGCAATGAGCAGTTCTTC
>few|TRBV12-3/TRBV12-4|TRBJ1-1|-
CASSYRREMSTKAFF
TGTGCCAGCAGTTACCGACGGGAGATGAGCACTAAAGCTTTCTTT
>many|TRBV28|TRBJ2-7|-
CASSLRYEQYF
TGTGCCAGCAGTTTAAGGTACGAGCAGTACTTC
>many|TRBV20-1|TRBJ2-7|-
CSASLPRAGRASYEQYF
TGCAGTGCTAGCCTACCTCGTGCAGGGCGCGCCTCCTACGAGCAGTACTTC
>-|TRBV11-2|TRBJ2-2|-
CDSCLMGGNTGELFF
TGTGACAGCTGCTTAATGGGCGGGAACACCGGGGAGCTGTTTTTT
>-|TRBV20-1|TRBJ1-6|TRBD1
CSARMGQGGNSPLHF
TGCAGTGCTAGAATGGGACAGGGAGGGAATTCACCCCTCCACTTT
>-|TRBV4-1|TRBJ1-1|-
CASNQVDTNTEAFF
TGCGCCAGCAACCAAGTGGACACGAACACTGAAGCTTTCTTT
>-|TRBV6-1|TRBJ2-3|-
CASSEARGGATGTQYF
TGTGCCAGCAGTGAAGCTAGAGGGGGGGCCACGGGTACGCAGTATTTT
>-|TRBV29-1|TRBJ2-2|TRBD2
CSVDCRGGNTRELFF
TGCAGTGTTGATTGTAGGGGAGGGAACACCAGGGAGCTGTTTTTT
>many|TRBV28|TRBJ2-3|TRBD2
CASSFLAGTDTQYF
TGTGCCAGCAGTTTTTTAGCGGGGACAGATACGCAGTATTTT
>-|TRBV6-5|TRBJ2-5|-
CASRDSQETQNF
TGTGCCAGTCGGGATTCGCAAGAGACCCAGAACTTC
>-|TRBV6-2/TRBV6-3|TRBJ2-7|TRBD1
CVSGQGYSYEQYF
TGTGTCAGCGGACAGGGTTACTCCTACGAGCAGTATTTC
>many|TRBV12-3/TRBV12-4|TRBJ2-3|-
CASSPPTGGGDTQYF
TGTGCCAGCAGTCCCCCTACTGGTGGCGGTGATACGCAGTATTTT
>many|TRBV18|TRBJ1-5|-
CASSPEGTANQPQHF
TGTGCCAGCTCACCGGAAGGGACGGCCAATCAGCCCCAGCATTTT
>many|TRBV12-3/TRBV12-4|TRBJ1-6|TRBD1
CASSTGTGVSPLHF
TGTGCCAGCAGTACCGGGACAGGGGTTTCACCCCTCCACTTT
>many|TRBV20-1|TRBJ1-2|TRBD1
CSAFHRGTVYGYTF
TGCAGTGCTTTCCACCGGGGGACAGTCTATGGCTACACCTTC
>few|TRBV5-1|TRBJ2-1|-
CASSLAGGLASSYNEQFF
TGCGCCAGCAGCTTGGCCGGAGGGTTGGCTAGCTCCTACAATGAGCAGTTCTTC
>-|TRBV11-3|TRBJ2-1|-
CASSLERSEPVF
TGTGCCAGCAGCTTAGAACGGTCTGAGCCTGTCTTC
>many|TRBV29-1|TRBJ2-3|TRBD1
CSVSGQGLADTQYF
TGCAGCGTCTCGGGACAGGGTCTCGCAGATACGCAGTATTTT
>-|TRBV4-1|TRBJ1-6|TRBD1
CPSSRTGTGDNSPLHF
TGCCCCAGCAGCCGAACCGGGACAGGGGATAATTCACCCCTTCACTTT
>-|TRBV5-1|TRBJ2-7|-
CASRLDQAPVPHEQYF
TGCGCCAGCCGCTTGGATCAGGCTCCGGTCCCTCACGAGCAGTACTTC
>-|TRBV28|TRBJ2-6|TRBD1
CASSLSGTGGSGANVMTF
TGTGCCAGCAGTTTATCCGGGACAGGGGGCTCTGGGGCCAACGTCATGACTTTC
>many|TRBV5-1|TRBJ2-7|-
CASSLVVAPYEQYF
TGCGCCAGCAGCTTGGTGGTGGCCCCCTACGAGCAGTACTTC
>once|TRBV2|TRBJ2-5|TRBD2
CASRRGGAVETQYF
TGTGCCAGCAGACGCGGGGGGGCCGTAGAGACCCAGTACTTC
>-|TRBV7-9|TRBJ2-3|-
CASSLELVPNTEYF
TGTGCCAGCAGCTTAGAACTCGTCCCCAATACGGAGTATTTT
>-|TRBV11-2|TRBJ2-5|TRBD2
CASSLSGLAGGPYMTQYF
TGTGCCAGCAGCTTATCGGGACTAGCGGGGGGCCCGTATATGACCCAGTACTTC
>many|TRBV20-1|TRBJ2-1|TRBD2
CSASKGTSGNEQFF
TGCAGTGCTAGTAAGGGGACTAGCGGTAATGAGCAGTTCTTC
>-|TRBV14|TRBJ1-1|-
CANSQDLNTEAFF
TGTGCCAACAGCCAAGATCTTAACACTGAAGCTTTCTTT